The present T cell receptor beta chain was sequenced within a study of T cells after yellow fever vaccination. Whole-study context: Fractions containing few cells were prepared with SMART-Seq v4 Ultra Low Input. General study results and limits: Re-detected after boosting: most primary clones, 96% of CD4 and under 90% of CD8. Abundant contaminating clonotypes from the bulk population could appear in FACS-sorted repertoires.

This clonotype was detected a few times. What it recognizes is unknown. TCRdb used MiXCR to reprocess the 5' RACE reads, holding one entry per CDR3 protein. The sample has a few hundred thousand distinct CDR3 sequences, roughly 8.6% seen once. V was clipped by 5 bases and J by 0 bases, with 20 bases between them. CDR3 length: 18 residues. This TCR derives from a man aged 18 to 35 who received the YFV17D yellow fever vaccine. Specimen: PBMCs, collected more than 40 days after the first yellow fever vaccination. The chain has TRBV12-3 or TRBV12-4 and TRBJ2-4; D perhaps matches TRBD1 (5 bases). The CDR3 spells CASSPVLVGRIAKNIQYF. The CDR3 nucleotides are TGTGCCAGCAGTCCGGTTCTAGTGGGGCGCATAGCCAAAAACATTCAGTACTTC.